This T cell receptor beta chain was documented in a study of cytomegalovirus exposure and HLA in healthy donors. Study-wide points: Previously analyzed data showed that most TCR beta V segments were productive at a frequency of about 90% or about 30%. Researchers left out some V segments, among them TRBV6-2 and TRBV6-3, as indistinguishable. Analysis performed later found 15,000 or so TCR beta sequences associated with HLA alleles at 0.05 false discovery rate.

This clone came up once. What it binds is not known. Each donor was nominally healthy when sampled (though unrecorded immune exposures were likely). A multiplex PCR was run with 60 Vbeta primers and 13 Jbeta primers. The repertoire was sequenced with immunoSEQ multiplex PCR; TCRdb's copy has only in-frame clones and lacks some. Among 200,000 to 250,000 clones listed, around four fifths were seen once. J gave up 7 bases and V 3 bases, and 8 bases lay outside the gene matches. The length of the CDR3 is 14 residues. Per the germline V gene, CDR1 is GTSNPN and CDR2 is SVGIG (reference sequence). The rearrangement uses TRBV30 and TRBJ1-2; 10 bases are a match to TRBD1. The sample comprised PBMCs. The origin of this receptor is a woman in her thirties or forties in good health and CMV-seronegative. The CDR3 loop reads CAWSRTGQGPGYTF. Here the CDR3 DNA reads TGTGCCTGGAGCCGTACGGGACAGGGGCCTGGCTACACCTTC.